This TCR beta chain stems from a study of regulatory T cells in long-lasting Graves disease. Time point reported: newly diagnosed GD, antithyroid drugs for less than 3 months. RNA isolated from PBMCs was used to make the TCR library. Patients all came to the study from an endocrinology department in Xi'an, China. To note about this clonotype: Its antigen is unknown.

CDR1 and CDR2 (germline): MGHRA, YSYEKL. The CDR3 loop spans 15 amino acids. Trimming shortened V by 4 bases and J by 6 bases, and 16 bases separated the two germline ends. Broader study findings: Gene preferences differed: TRBV28, TRBJ1-2, TRBJ2-5 in persistent cases. Patients with persistent disease shared some 2,900 public clonotypes, outpacing the approximately 950 shared by new patients.

With iRepertoire HTBI primers and Arm-PCR of CDR3 regions, TCR beta libraries were built. Per the original methods: Identification yielded some 60 TRBV and around 15 TRBJ segments across samples. Each CDR3 protein gets one entry after TCRdb re-called the multiplex PCR reads with MiXCR. The V and J calls come from TCRdb's annotation, not from the publication. The table lists some 250,000 distinct CDR3 sequences, around 18% of them singletons, with around 15% in the top ten. This sample was shared with a second study, whose subject was T cells in Graves' hyperthyroidism and ophthalmopathy.

V and J are TRBV4-1 and TRBJ1-5, with D perhaps matching TRBD1 (5 bases). The material sequenced was peripheral blood mononuclear cells (PBMCs), taken at new diagnosis, from a patient treated with antithyroid drugs. The clonotype comes from a woman aged 30 to 39 with Graves disease. The CDR3 loop is CASSLRTGVSQPQHF. The CDR3 region has the DNA TGCGCCAGCAGCCTACGGACGGGGGTGAGTCAGCCCCAGCATTTT.